This is a list of T cell receptor beta chains from one sample in a study of blood T cell repertoires in COVID-19. The repertoire was sequenced with immunoSEQ multiplex PCR; TCRdb's copy has only in-frame clones and lacks some. This table holds 160,000 or so clones, approximately 81% found once. The sample taken for sequencing was PBMCs or T cells enriched from blood (not recorded which). These receptors came from a woman aged 45-59 years who had recovered from COVID-19. Each CDR3 is given with its conserved first and last residue. D genes are given only for firm matches. The size entry is marked missing in some rows and otherwise reads once, few, many or a size class.

NA,TRBJ2-2,NA,TRBV5-4,CASSLVHGGPGELFF,TGTGCCAGCAGCTTAGTACACGGGGGTCCCGGGGAGCTGTTTTTT
TRBD1,TRBJ1-4,NA,TRBV11-3,CASSQGTADNEKLFF,TGTGCCAGCAGCCAGGGGACAGCTGATAATGAAAAACTGTTTTTT
TRBD2,TRBJ2-3,NA,TRBV12-5,CASGLVLWTSGGLPTDTQYF,TGTGCTAGTGGTTTGGTACTCTGGACTAGCGGGGGCCTCCCCACAGATACGCAGTATTTT
TRBD1,TRBJ2-5,NA,TRBV5-1,CASSSGTGREPQYF,TGCGCCAGCAGCTCCGGGACAGGTCGGGAGCCCCAGTACTTC
NA,TRBJ1-2,NA,TRBV18,CASSPDAGAGYTF,TGTGCCAGCTCACCAGACGCGGGAGCGGGCTACACCTTC
TRBD1,TRBJ1-6,NA,TRBV4-3,CASSQVLTGELSSPLHF,TGCGCCAGCAGCCAAGTACTGACAGGGGAATTGAGCTCACCCCTCCACTTT
NA,TRBJ1-6,few,TRBV27,CASSLEGGNSPLHF,TGTGCCAGCAGTTTAGAAGGAGGTAATTCACCCCTCCACTTT
TRBD1,TRBJ2-3,NA,TRBV7-2,CASRWDRGRRAQYF,TGTGCCAGCAGGTGGGACAGGGGCCGCCGAGCGCAGTATTTT
NA,TRBJ2-7,NA,TRBV25-1,CASSESPKYEQYF,TGTGCCAGCAGTGAGTCCCCAAAATACGAGCAGTACTTC
TRBD1,TRBJ2-7,once,TRBV28,CASRPGQGSYEQYF,TGTGCCAGCCGACCGGGACAGGGATCCTACGAGCAGTACTTC
NA,TRBJ2-5,NA,TRBV5-4,CASSLGQGLETQYF,TGTGCCAGCAGCTTGGGGCAGGGTTTGGAGACCCAGTACTTC
NA,TRBJ1-6,NA,TRBV11-2,CASSLDRGASYNSPLHF,TGTGCCAGCAGCTTAGATCGGGGGGCTAGCTATAATTCACCCCTCCACTTT
TRBD1,TRBJ1-1,few,TRBV4-2,CASSHSNRGRGGGEAFF,TGTGCCAGCAGCCACTCCAACAGGGGGCGAGGAGGGGGTGAAGCTTTCTTT
NA,TRBJ1-1,NA,TRBV5-4,CASTFPGVRTEAFF,TGTGCCAGCACCTTTCCAGGGGTCCGCACTGAAGCTTTCTTT
NA,TRBJ2-1,NA,TRBV12-3/TRBV12-4,CASSFFDEQFF,TGTGCCAGCAGTTTTTTCGATGAGCAGTTCTTC
TRBD1,TRBJ1-3,NA,TRBV5-4,CASSQTGTGGFAIYF,TGTGCCAGCAGCCAAACCGGGACAGGGGGTTTCGCCATATATTTT
TRBD1,TRBJ1-3,NA,TRBV11-3,CASKGQSNTIYF,TGTGCCAGCAAGGGACAGTCGAACACCATATATTTT